A single sample gave rise to the 23 T cell receptor beta chains below, sequenced in a study of blood T cell repertoires in COVID-19. Using immunoSEQ multiplex PCR, the repertoire was profiled, and TCRdb retains in-frame clones only, with some absent. The sample holds approximately 150,000 clones, around 89% seen once. The sequenced material came from peripheral blood. These receptor sequences come from a man aged 50 to 60 who had recovered from COVID-19.

This chain uses TRBV29-1 with TRBJ1-1; no clear D. The CDR3 is 14 amino acids. V shed 5 bases and J shed 3 bases, with 16 bases lying between them. Germline CDR1 and CDR2: SQVTM and ANQGSEA. CDR3 DNA sequence: TGCAGCGTTCCTAGGACGGAGGATCACACTGAAGCTTTCTTT. As protein: CSVPRTEDHTEAFF.

The count of this clone is one. The chain has TRBV12-5 and TRBJ2-7, with 7 bases fitting TRBD2. V was pared by 0 bases and J by 6 bases, with 2 bases of the junction left unmatched. The CDR3 length is 13 residues. Looked up from germline, CDR1 is LGHNT and CDR2 is FRNRAP. CDR3 sequence reads: CASGLVAGFEQYF. The CDR3 DNA reads TGTGCTAGTGGTTTGGTAGCGGGGTTCGAGCAGTACTTC.

The rearrangement uses TRBV10-3 and TRBJ2-2; TRBD1 might be the D (6 bases). V was cut by 2 bases and J by 6 bases, with 13 bases left in between. The CDR3 loop spans 15 amino acids. The germline V gene encodes CDR1 ENHRY and CDR2 SYGVKD. The CDR3 DNA reads TGTGCCATCAGTGAGCCGGGGCCAGGGGCCGGGGAGCTGTTTTTT. It codes for CAISEPGPGAGELFF.

The chain employs TRBV28 and TRBJ1-2; D gene uncertain. Germline loops: CDR1 MDHEN, CDR2 SYDVKM. This CDR3 has 15 residues. The V end lost 6 bases, the J end lost 6 bases, and 20 bases lay between the germline ends. CDR3 nucleotides: TGTGCCAGCAGCTTAGGAGGGATCCGACAAGATGGCTACACCTTC. This gives the protein CASSLGGIRQDGYTF.

The rearrangement uses TRBV4-3 and TRBJ1-3, with TRBD1 matching 10 bases. The CDR3 consists of 17 residues. The germline V gene encodes CDR1 LGHNA and CDR2 YSLEER. Trimming cost V 4 bases and J 1 base; bases outside gene matches: 7. Written as DNA, the CDR3 is TGCGCCAGCAGCCGCGGGACAGGGGCCGGTTCTGGAAACACCATATATTTT. Encoded protein: CASSRGTGAGSGNTIYF.

The chain uses TRBV21-1 and TRBJ1-6; whether TRBD1, the table's D call, matches the DNA was not checked. TRBV21-1 is given as a pseudogene. This CDR3 spans 18 amino acids. The CDR3 reads CASSKLRPGQGSNSPLHF. Here the CDR3 DNA reads TGTGCCAGCAGCAAACTCAGACCGGGACAGGGATCAAATTCACCCCTCCACTTT.

This clone was detected once. The chain links TRBV6-2 or TRBV6-3 to TRBJ1-6; no clear D. This CDR3 is built from 14 residues. CDR1 is MNHEY and CDR2 is SVGEGT in the germline V gene. With 2 bases removed from V and 5 bases from J, the gap between germline ends came to 7 bases. CDR3 nucleotides: TGTGCCAGCAGTTACGGGCTCAATAATTCACCCCTCCACTTT. This sequence encodes CASSYGLNNSPLHF.

This clone was seen more than once but under ten times. Other DNA sequences in this specimen translate into the identical CDR3. The chain combines TRBV28 with TRBJ1-2; D is unclear. CDR3 length: 13 amino acids. V was trimmed by 2 bases and J by 3 bases, leaving 7 bases between them. Germline lookup yields CDR1 MDHEN and CDR2 SYDVKM. The CDR3 loop reads CASSLGRDYGYTF. DNA of the CDR3: TGTGCCAGCAGTTTAGGCCGGGACTATGGCTACACCTTC.

V and J are TRBV10-3 and TRBJ1-1, with 9 bases matching TRBD1. Germline CDR1 and CDR2: ENHRY and SYGVKD. The CDR3 spans 15 residues. Trimming cost V 7 bases and J 5 bases; bases outside gene matches: 11. In DNA form, the CDR3 reads TGTGCCATCAAGAAGGACAGGGGAGATCATACTGAAGCTTTCTTT. It specifies CAIKKDRGDHTEAFF.

The chain is built from TRBV27 and TRBJ1-2; no firm D call. The CDR3 runs 16 residues. Germline V gives CDR1 MNHEY, CDR2 SMNVEV (reference sequence). V was trimmed by 3 bases and J by 4 bases, leaving 18 bases between them. CDR3 coding DNA: TGTGCCAGCAGTTTTGGTCGTGGAGGCAGCTTCTATGGCTACACCTTC. This gives the protein CASSFGRGGSFYGYTF.

This clone has just a few counts. The chain uses TRBV4-2 and TRBJ1-4; D ambiguous. V was clipped by 3 bases and J by 5 bases, with 13 bases between them. This CDR3 comprises 15 residues. Germline V gene lookup returns CDR1 LGHNA and CDR2 YNFKEQ. The CDR3 bases are TGTGCCAGCAGCCAGGCCCTCGGAGGGAATGAAAAACTGTTTTTT. It is translated as CASSQALGGNEKLFF.

V is TRBV6-5 and J is TRBJ1-4; D is perhaps TRBD1 (6 bases). Between the trimmed V and J ends, which lost 2 bases and 8 bases, there was a span of 12 bases. Looked up from germline, CDR1 is MNHEY and CDR2 is SVGAGI. This CDR3 has 14 residues. CDR3 nucleotide sequence: TGTGCCAGCAGTTACACACAGGGTAACGAAAAACTGTTTTTT. Amino acids: CASSYTQGNEKLFF.

This chain uses TRBV19 with TRBJ1-1; D gene unclear. V lost 4 bases, J lost 0 bases, and 3 bases lay in between. Germline V gene lookup returns CDR1 LNHDA and CDR2 SQIVND (reference sequence). The CDR3 loop spans 12 amino acids. This CDR3 reads CASSNMNTEAFF. For the CDR3, the DNA is TGTGCCAGTAGTAATATGAACACTGAAGCTTTCTTT.

The chain carries TRBV27 and TRBJ2-7, with 7 bases matching TRBD1. Germline CDR1 is MNHEY and CDR2 is SMNVEV (reference sequence). The CDR3 sequence is 13 residues long. J lost 7 bases, V lost 3 bases, and 6 bases had no gene match. DNA for the CDR3: TGTGCCAGCAGTTTCGACAGGGTGGGGGAGCAGTACTTC. It is translated as CASSFDRVGEQYF.

V is TRBV11-2 and J is TRBJ2-3; D ambiguous. V lost 1 base and J lost 5, with 4 bases in between. The CDR3 is 12 residues long. Germline CDR1 reads SGHAT; CDR2 reads FQNNGV. Written as DNA, the CDR3 is TGTGCCAGCAGCTTAGCCAGAGATACGCAGTATTTT. Translated, it gives CASSLARDTQYF.

The chain has TRBV28 and TRBJ1-5, with 9 bases matching TRBD1. The junction had 6 bases not matched to a gene; V was cut back by 7 bases and J by 2 bases. Per germline, CDR1 MDHEN and CDR2 SYDVKM. The CDR3 covers 15 residues. CDR3 DNA sequence: TGTGCCAGCACCCATCGGACAGGGGGCAATCAGCCCCAGCATTTT. Protein sequence: CASTHRTGGNQPQHF.

The chain links TRBV12-3 or TRBV12-4 to TRBJ2-2; the D gene is possibly TRBD1 (5 bases). The CDR3 extends over 12 amino acids. Between the trimmed V and J ends, which lost 3 bases and 13 bases, there was a span of 12 bases. The CDR3 bases are TGTGCCAGCAGTTTGGACACTACAAGGCTGTTTTTT. Protein sequence: CASSLDTTRLFF.

The V and J genes are TRBV27 and TRBJ2-5, with a weak D call TRBD2 (6 bases). The germline V gene encodes CDR1 MNHEY and CDR2 SMNVEV (reference sequence). Trimming left V 2 bases short and J 4 bases short, with 11 bases between. The CDR3 contains 14 residues. The CDR3 DNA sequence: TGTGCCAGCAGTTTAGCGGGGCGGAGAGAGACCCAGTACTTC. It specifies CASSLAGRRETQYF.

This rearrangement joins TRBV7-9 to TRBJ2-2; 8 nucleotides agree with TRBD1. CDR1 is SEHNR, CDR2 FQNEAQ, per germline (reference sequence). Trimming at V came to 5 bases and at J to 3 bases, leaving 8 bases not matched to a gene. The CDR3 sequence is 16 residues long. For the CDR3, the DNA is TGTGCCAGCAGCCTCCAGGGGGCTTCGGACACCGGGGAGCTGTTTTTT. It specifies CASSLQGASDTGELFF.

The chain couples TRBV30 to TRBJ2-5; perhaps TRBD2 as D (6 bases). The CDR3 has 14 residues. V was shortened by 0 bases and J by 5 bases, with 13 bases between the two germline ends. CDR1 is GTSNPN, CDR2 SVGIG, per germline (reference sequence). The chain's CDR3 is CAWSVRGNGETQYF. The CDR3, as DNA: TGTGCCTGGAGTGTTCGCGGGAACGGGGAGACCCAGTACTTC.

This clone was seen a few times. V is TRBV7-2 and J is TRBJ1-5; a weak D match, TRBD1 (5 bases). Trimming pared 5 bases from V and 8 bases from J, leaving 13 bases between. Per germline, CDR1 SGHTA and CDR2 FQGNSA. CDR3 length: 13 residues. Here the CDR3 DNA reads TGTGCCAGCAGCGCTGACAGAGGAGAGCCCCAGCATTTT. Protein sequence: CASSADRGEPQHF.

The rearrangement uses TRBV20-1 and TRBJ2-3, with TRBD2 identical over 9 bases. The CDR3 is 16 amino acids. Germline CDR1 is DFQATT and CDR2 is SNEGSKA (reference sequence). Losses at the gene ends were 3 bases for V and 1 base for J; bases not matched to a gene: 8. The CDR3 DNA reads TGCAGTGCTAGTGGGCGGGGGGGCCTCGGCACAGATACGCAGTATTTT. This codes for CSASGRGGLGTDTQYF.

The V call is TRBV25-1, the J call TRBJ1-5, with TRBD1 matching 10 bases. Germline CDR1 MGHDK, CDR2 SYGVNS. Trimming cost V 1 base and J 4 bases; bases outside gene matches: 4. The CDR3 is 16 amino acids. DNA for the CDR3: TGTGCCAGCAGTGAATGGTCGGACAGGGGGAATCAGCCCCAGCATTTT. It translates to CASSEWSDRGNQPQHF.